Listed here are 26 T cell receptor beta chains from one sample, sequenced in a study of cytomegalovirus exposure and HLA in healthy donors. Primers: 60 Vbeta forward and 13 Jbeta reverse. The method was immunoSEQ multiplex PCR; TCRdb's version includes in-frame clones alone and lacks a portion of them. The sample yields under 150,000 clones, around 77% seen once. Sequenced: PBMCs. All receptors come from a woman aged 25-40 years in good health and CMV-seropositive.

This clone was counted only a few times. The chain employs TRBV5-1 and TRBJ2-5; TRBD1 agrees at 8 bases. Judging by the DNA end, TRBJ2-7 fits better; the J call may be wrong. Germline-derived CDR1 and CDR2 are SGHRS and YFSETQ. This CDR3 comprises 17 residues. This chain's CDR3 is CASSPGQGDVRGYEQYF. DNA for the CDR3: TGCGCCAGCAGCCCAGGACAGGGTGATGTTCGAGGCTACGAGCAGTACTTC.

V is TRBV6-4 and J is TRBJ1-5, with no clear D. Germline V gene lookup returns CDR1 MRHNA and CDR2 SNTAGT. The V gene lost 8 bases and the J gene lost 0 bases, with 8 bases spanning the gap. CDR3 length: 13 amino acids. The CDR3 loop reads CASAEGSNQPQHF. The CDR3, as DNA: TGTGCCAGCGCGGAAGGTAGCAATCAGCCCCAGCATTTT.

The rearrangement links TRBV9 to TRBJ2-5; D is uncertain. The CDR3 runs to 12 residues. V was trimmed by 2 bases and J by 2 bases, leaving 4 bases between them. Germline values: CDR1 SGDLS, CDR2 YYNGEE. DNA for the CDR3: TGTGCCAGCAGCGTTACTCAAGAGACCCAGTACTTC. It yields the protein CASSVTQETQYF.

The chain has TRBV6-1 and TRBJ2-5; TRBD2 aligns across 9 bases. The CDR3 totals 15 residues. CDR1 is MNHNS and CDR2 is SASEGT in the germline V gene. V trimming: 0 bases; J trimming: 2 bases; junction bases outside the gene matches: 1. CDR3 loop: CASSEASGRQETQYF. CDR3 bases: TGTGCCAGCAGTGAAGCAAGCGGGAGGCAAGAGACCCAGTACTTC.

The chain is built from TRBV27 and TRBJ2-1; TRBD2 aligns across 12 bases. The CDR3 is 14 amino acids. Trimming cost V 5 bases and J 9 bases; bases outside gene matches: 5. CDR1 is MNHEY and CDR2 is SMNVEV in the germline V gene (reference sequence). The CDR3 protein is CASSLAGGPVEQFF. The CDR3 DNA reads TGTGCCAGCAGTCTAGCGGGAGGGCCGGTTGAGCAGTTCTTC.

This clone was found a few times. This chain connects TRBV25-1 to TRBJ2-3; 13 bases align to TRBD2. V trimming: 3 bases; J trimming: 5 bases; junction bases outside the gene matches: 8. The CDR3 loop spans 17 amino acids. Germline CDR1 and CDR2: MGHDK and SYGVNS. The CDR3 DNA reads as TGTGCCAGCAGTGACCACGGACTAGCGGGAGAGGAAGATACGCAGTATTTT. Its translation is CASSDHGLAGEEDTQYF.

The chain combines TRBV2 with TRBJ1-2; TRBD1 matches at 9 bases. Germline loops: CDR1 SNHLY, CDR2 FYNNEI. Trimming at V came to 6 bases and at J to 1 base, leaving 6 bases not matched to a gene. There are 15 residues in the CDR3. Here the CDR3 reads CASRAQGAINYGYTF. The DNA of the CDR3 is TGTGCCAGCAGAGCACAGGGGGCAATTAACTATGGCTACACCTTC.

The chain links TRBV5-1 to TRBJ1-4, with 7 bases identical to TRBD1. CDR1 is SGHRS, CDR2 YFSETQ, per germline. CDR3 length: 15 amino acids. V shed 0 bases, J shed 5 bases, and the junction held 4 bases outside the gene matches. This CDR3 is CASSLDRDRNEKLFF. CDR3 sequence (DNA): TGCGCCAGCAGCTTGGACCGGGACAGAAATGAAAAACTGTTTTTT.

V is TRBV7-9 and J is TRBJ2-2; 7 nucleotides agree with TRBD2. CDR1 and CDR2 (germline): SEHNR, FQNEAQ (reference sequence). CDR3 length: 16 amino acids. V lost 7 bases to trimming and J lost 4 bases; unmatched junction nucleotides: 12. CDR3 in DNA: TGTGCCAGCACCCGAGTGGGGGGGAGCGTCACCGGGGAGCTGTTTTTT. This sequence encodes CASTRVGGSVTGELFF.

The rearrangement joins TRBV18 to TRBJ2-7; 8 bases fit TRBD1. There are 14 residues in the CDR3. The germline CDR1 and CDR2 sequences are KGHSH and LQKENI. V trimming: 3 bases; J trimming: 1 base; junction bases outside the gene matches: 2. The CDR3 here is CASSPQGASYEQYF. As DNA, the CDR3 is TGTGCCAGCTCACCCCAGGGGGCTTCCTACGAGCAGTACTTC.

The chain employs TRBV30 and TRBJ1-5; D uncertain. The germline V gene encodes CDR1 GTSNPN and CDR2 SVGIG (reference sequence). The CDR3 contains 14 residues. Deletions cut 5 bases from V and 0 bases from J, with 11 bases between. The CDR3 nucleotides are TGTGCCTGGGGGCGAGATTATAGCAATCAGCCCCAGCATTTT. This gives the protein CAWGRDYSNQPQHF.

V usage is TRBV9 and J usage is TRBJ1-6, with 7 bases aligning to TRBD1. The CDR3 loop spans 15 amino acids. The V gene end was trimmed by 4 bases and the J gene end by 13 bases; junction bases not matched to a gene: 14. Germline V gene lookup returns CDR1 SGDLS and CDR2 YYNGEE. The CDR3 nucleotides read TGTGCCAGCAGCTCGCGGACAGGATACGAGGACCCCCTCCACTTT. Protein sequence: CASSSRTGYEDPLHF.

The chain has TRBV19 and TRBJ1-3; unclear D gene. The CDR3 spans 13 residues. V dropped 5 bases and J dropped 4 bases, with 9 bases sitting between them. Germline loops: CDR1 LNHDA, CDR2 SQIVND (reference sequence). CDR3 region: CASSSARGNTIYF. The CDR3 bases are TGTGCCAGTAGTTCCGCCAGGGGAAACACCATATATTTT.

The genes are TRBV4-2 and TRBJ2-5, with TRBD2 identical over 14 bases. CDR1 is LGHNA, CDR2 YNFKEQ, per germline. V lost 3 bases and J lost 5; bases outside the gene matches: 5. The CDR3 has 16 amino acids. The CDR3 bases are TGTGCCAGCAGCCAGACTAGCGGGGGGGCCGGGGAGACCCAGTACTTC. Protein sequence: CASSQTSGGAGETQYF.

The chain links TRBV19 to TRBJ1-2, with 8 bases fitting TRBD1. Per the germline V gene, CDR1 is LNHDA and CDR2 is SQIVND (reference sequence). Trimming removed 6 bases from V and 8 bases from J; junction bases left unmatched: 5. The CDR3 is made up of 12 amino acids. CDR3 protein: CASRPGGEGYTF. The DNA of the CDR3 is TGTGCCAGTAGGCCAGGGGGCGAGGGCTACACCTTC. Full variable domain (rest looked up from reference TRBV19 and TRBJ1-2): DGGITQSPKYLFRKEGQNVTLSCEQNLNHDAMYWYRQDPGQGLRLIYYSQIVNDFQKGDIAEGYSVSREKKESFPLTVTSAQKNPTAFYLCASRPGGEGYTFGSGTRLTVV.

The chain uses TRBV4-1 and TRBJ1-2, with D maybe TRBD1 (6 bases). Looked up from germline, CDR1 is MGHRA and CDR2 is YSYEKL. The V end was cut by 1 base, the J end by 8 bases, with 20 bases between. This CDR3 contains 16 residues. CDR3: CASSQGGGDTYFGYTF. Here the CDR3 DNA reads TGCGCCAGCAGCCAAGGCGGGGGGGACACATATTTCGGCTACACCTTC.

The chain couples TRBV2 to TRBJ1-2, with 8 bases aligning to TRBD1. The CDR3 is made up of 12 amino acids. V was clipped by 10 bases and J by 3 bases; unmatched bases: 4. CDR1 is SNHLY and CDR2 is FYNNEI in the germline V gene. The CDR3: CATKTGDYGYTF. CDR3 sequence (DNA): TGTGCCACAAAGACAGGGGACTATGGCTACACCTTC.

This clone has a single count. This chain uses TRBV2 with TRBJ2-3, with 9 bases lining up with TRBD1. This CDR3 region has 15 residues. The junction had 6 bases not matched to a gene; V was cut back by 6 bases and J by 2 bases. Germline values: CDR1 SNHLY, CDR2 FYNNEI. CDR3 protein: CASRPGQGYTDTQYF. The CDR3 nucleotides are TGTGCCAGCAGACCGGGACAGGGCTACACAGATACGCAGTATTTT.

The chain joins TRBV7-9 to TRBJ2-1; 8 bases match TRBD2. Germline trimming cut 1 base from V and 4 bases from J; bases unmatched to any gene: 9. CDR3 size: 17 residues. Germline V gene data show CDR1 as SEHNR and CDR2 as FQNEAQ (reference sequence). This CDR3 reads CASSLGRNSGTYNEQFF. Here the CDR3 DNA reads TGTGCCAGCAGCTTAGGTCGTAATAGCGGGACTTACAATGAGCAGTTCTTC.

The chain has TRBV2 and TRBJ2-7, with 8 bases aligning to TRBD1. CDR1 is SNHLY, CDR2 FYNNEI, per germline. Trimming took 2 bases from V and 0 from J; bases not matched to a gene: 9. This CDR3 region has 17 residues. The CDR3 DNA reads TGTGCCAGCAGTGAACACCGGGACAGGCCAAGCTCCTACGAGCAGTACTTC. Amino acids: CASSEHRDRPSSYEQYF. Looking up the rest from reference TRBV2 and TRBJ2-7 gives the full variable domain: EPEVTQTPSHQVTQMGQEVILRCVPISNHLYFYWYRQILGQKVEFLVSFYNNEISEKSEIFDDQFSVERPDGSNFTLKIRSTKLEDSAMYFCASSEHRDRPSSYEQYFGPGTRLTVT.

The chain couples TRBV19 to TRBJ2-3; 9 nucleotides align to TRBD2. The junction had 1 base not matched to a gene; V was cut back by 1 base and J by 2 bases. Germline loops: CDR1 LNHDA, CDR2 SQIVND (reference sequence). The CDR3 spans 15 residues. As DNA, the CDR3 is TGTGCCAGTAGTATAGCTAGCGGGACCACAGATACGCAGTATTTT. Translating gives CASSIASGTTDTQYF.

The V call is TRBV5-4, the J call TRBJ1-3, with D unresolved. Trimming removed 3 bases at V and 0 bases at J, with 4 bases between. Germline assignment: CDR1 SGHNT and CDR2 YYREEE (reference sequence). This CDR3 spans 13 amino acids. The CDR3 nucleotides read TGTGCCAGCAGCTCTCTCTCTGGAAACACCATATATTTT. Protein sequence: CASSSLSGNTIYF.

This clone came up once. This chain links TRBV11-2 with TRBJ2-7, with 9 bases fitting TRBD2. The CDR3 runs 17 residues. Germline loops: CDR1 SGHAT, CDR2 FQNNGV. Unmatched junction bases numbered 13, after V lost 4 bases and J lost 3 bases. CDR3 sequence (DNA): TGTGCCAGCAGCTCGAAAGACCTCAGCGGGGGGAGCTACGAGCAGTACTTC. Its translation is CASSSKDLSGGSYEQYF.

This chain uses TRBV18 with TRBJ1-1, with 8 bases fitting TRBD1. Germline loops: CDR1 KGHSH, CDR2 LQKENI. V shed 3 bases, J shed 1 base, and the junction held 10 bases outside the gene matches. The CDR3 has 17 amino acids. The CDR3 is CASSPYDRGLGNTEAFF. In DNA, the CDR3 is TGTGCCAGCTCACCCTATGACAGGGGACTGGGGAACACTGAAGCTTTCTTT.

The chain employs TRBV18 and TRBJ2-7; D is unclear. The CDR3 is 16 amino acids. The germline V gene has CDR1 KGHSH and CDR2 LQKENI. Trimming shortened V by 2 bases and J by 0 bases, and 14 bases separated the two germline ends. The CDR3 DNA sequence: TGTGCCAGCTCACCATTTCCCCGACTGAGCTCCTACGAGCAGTACTTC. This sequence encodes CASSPFPRLSSYEQYF.

In this sample, this clone turned up a few times. This chain links TRBV6-5 with TRBJ2-4; 7 bases match TRBD2. The V segment lost 2 bases and the J segment 12 bases; nucleotides outside the gene matches: 16. Germline lookup yields CDR1 MNHEY and CDR2 SVGAGI. The CDR3 contains 16 residues. DNA for the CDR3: TGTGCCAGCAGTTACGACGAAATGCAGGCCCGGACTAGTCAGTACTTC. It specifies CASSYDEMQARTSQYF.